Following are 21 T cell receptor beta chains from one sample sequenced in a study of shared clonotypes between healthy human individuals. Method: immunoSEQ multiplex PCR; TCRdb's copy keeps in-frame clones and lacks some. Seen here are roughly 570,000 clones, roughly 98% observed once, and the top ten hold 0.3%. Terminally differentiated effector memory CD45RA+ cells were excluded from the naive CD8 cells, which were CD45RO-negative and positively selected for CCR7. The sample taken for sequencing was naive CD8+ T cells sorted from blood. The receptors stem from a man aged 25-45 years in good health.

The CDR3 DNA is TGCAGCGTTGAGGCGAAGCGGGAGATGAATGAGCAGTTCTTC. Amino acids: CSVEAKREMNEQFF. This chain joins TRBV29-1 and TRBJ2-1; 8 nucleotides align to TRBD2. The CDR3 totals 14 residues. Germline V gives CDR1 SQVTM, CDR2 ANQGSEA. J was trimmed by 7 bases and V by 3 bases; bases with no gene match: 8.

V usage is TRBV4-1 and J usage is TRBJ2-7; the D is unclear. Trimming shortened V by 1 base and J by 0 bases, and 7 bases separated the two germline ends. The CDR3 runs to 14 residues. Germline V gene lookup returns CDR1 MGHRA and CDR2 YSYEKL. The DNA of the CDR3 is TGCGCCAGCAGCCAAGTCCACAGCTCCTACGAGCAGTACTTC. Its protein is CASSQVHSSYEQYF.

The rearrangement links TRBV5-1 to TRBJ2-1; 7 bases line up with TRBD1. The CDR3 length is 15 residues. CDR1 is SGHRS and CDR2 is YFSETQ in the germline V gene. V was pared by 4 bases and J by 10 bases, with 14 bases of the junction left unmatched. The CDR3 here is CASSLPPDRAGEQFF. In nucleotides, the CDR3 is TGCGCCAGCAGCCTACCCCCCGACAGGGCTGGGGAGCAGTTCTTC.

The chain has TRBV5-1 and TRBJ2-3; 8 bases match TRBD1. Germline assignment: CDR1 SGHRS and CDR2 YFSETQ. This CDR3 region has 15 residues. Trimming cost V 2 bases and J 0 bases; bases outside gene matches: 2. CDR3: CASSFRGLSTDTQYF. CDR3 in DNA: TGCGCCAGCAGCTTCAGGGGGCTCAGCACAGATACGCAGTATTTT.

The V gene is TRBV11-3, the J gene TRBJ2-3; the D is unclear. The CDR3 has 14 amino acids. Per the germline V gene, CDR1 is SGHNT and CDR2 is YENEEA. V was clipped by 1 base and J by 4 bases, with 9 bases between them. The chain's CDR3 is CASSLVSSPDTQYF. DNA for the CDR3: TGTGCCAGCAGCTTAGTATCTTCACCAGATACGCAGTATTTT.

The V and J genes are TRBV7-9 and TRBJ1-1; a possible D gene is TRBD1 (5 bases). V lost 3 bases, J lost 1 base, and 21 bases lay in between. This CDR3 is built from 18 residues. Germline V lookup: CDR1 SEHNR, CDR2 FQNEAQ (reference sequence). The CDR3 protein is CASSFPVGAGPGNTEAFF. Here the CDR3 DNA reads TGTGCCAGCAGCTTCCCGGTTGGGGCGGGCCCGGGGAACACTGAAGCTTTCTTT.

The rearrangement joins TRBV7-2 to TRBJ1-2; tentatively, D is TRBD1 (6 bases). Germline lookup yields CDR1 SGHTA and CDR2 FQGNSA. This CDR3 comprises 16 residues. Between the trimmed V and J ends, which lost 1 base and 5 bases, there was a span of 17 bases. CDR3 region: CASSLVGGRTAYGYTF. The CDR3 DNA reads TGTGCCAGCAGCTTAGTTGGGGGGAGGACAGCTTATGGCTACACCTTC.

The chain combines TRBV15 with TRBJ2-5; unclear D gene. Germline CDR1 is LNHNV and CDR2 is YYDKDF (reference sequence). The V end lost 0 bases, the J end lost 9 bases, and 14 bases lay between the germline ends. The CDR3 length is 14 residues. The CDR3 is CATSRDLGHWAQYF. The CDR3 coding sequence is TGTGCCACCAGCAGAGATTTAGGCCACTGGGCCCAGTACTTC.

The chain is built from TRBV11-2 and TRBJ2-3, with 11 bases matching TRBD1. Germline CDR1 SGHAT, CDR2 FQNNGV. J gave up 2 bases and V 5 bases, and 6 bases lay outside the gene matches. The CDR3 contains 16 residues. The CDR3 region has the DNA TGTGCCAGCAGCATGCGGACAGGGGGCTCCACAGATACGCAGTATTTT. Translated, it gives CASSMRTGGSTDTQYF.

The chain is built from TRBV13 and TRBJ2-1, with a weak D call TRBD2 (5 bases). This CDR3 is 18 amino acids long. Germline-derived CDR1 and CDR2 are PRHDT and FYEKMQ (reference sequence). The V end lost 0 bases, the J end lost 0 bases, and 15 bases lay between the germline ends. For the CDR3, the DNA is TGTGCCAGCAGCTTAGGGAATAGCGTCCTGAGCTCCTACAATGAGCAGTTCTTC. Encoded protein: CASSLGNSVLSSYNEQFF.

This sequence joins TRBV7-6 and TRBJ2-7; 8 nucleotides align to TRBD1. V gave up 5 bases and J gave up 1 base; unmatched junction bases: 10. Germline V CDR1 and CDR2: SGHVS, FNYEAQ. The CDR3 consists of 16 residues. CDR3 coding DNA: TGTGCCAGCAGCCAAGTAGGGGACAGGCATTCCTACGAGCAGTACTTC. This translates into CASSQVGDRHSYEQYF. The full variable domain, rest sourced from reference TRBV7-6 and TRBJ2-7, is GAGVSQSPRYKVTKRGQDVALRCDPISGHVSLYWYRQALGQGPEFLTYFNYEAQQDKSGLPNDRFSAERPEGSISTLTIQRTEQRDSAMYRCASSQVGDRHSYEQYFGPGTRLTVT.

This rearrangement joins TRBV13 to TRBJ2-7, with 10 bases identical to TRBD2. The CDR3 sequence is 15 residues long. The germline gives CDR1 PRHDT, CDR2 FYEKMQ (reference sequence). The V and J ends lost 5 bases and 1 base, in that order; junction bases with no gene match: 5. The CDR3 loop is CASSPRTSGSYEQYF. In DNA form, the CDR3 reads TGTGCCAGCAGCCCCCGGACTAGCGGTTCCTACGAGCAGTACTTC.

The CDR3 bases are TGCGCCAGCAGAAACGGACTAGCGGACGCCTACGAGCAGTACTTC. Protein: CASRNGLADAYEQYF. The chain couples TRBV10-2 to TRBJ2-7; 10 positions match TRBD2. V gave up 6 bases and J gave up 2 bases; unmatched junction bases: 7. CDR1 is WSHSY, CDR2 SAAADI, per germline. CDR3 length equals 15 residues.

The gene calls are TRBV27 and TRBJ2-7; D gene uncertain. There are 13 residues in the CDR3. Trimming took 7 bases from V and 3 from J, leaving 13 bases between them. CDR1 is MNHEY, CDR2 SMNVEV, per germline (reference sequence). This CDR3 is CASKPPNRYEQYF. The CDR3 DNA is TGTGCCAGCAAACCACCGAACCGCTACGAGCAGTACTTC.

The V gene is TRBV27, the J gene TRBJ2-3, with D unclear. There are 13 residues in the CDR3. The germline V and J ends were trimmed by 5 bases and 4 bases, with 10 bases remaining between them. Per the germline V gene, CDR1 is MNHEY and CDR2 is SMNVEV (reference sequence). In DNA, the CDR3 is TGTGCCAGCAGTCTTCTTCAGGCAGATACGCAGTATTTT. Translation: CASSLLQADTQYF.

This chain connects TRBV12-5 to TRBJ1-1, with D unclear. The ends were cut back, 1 base at V and 11 bases at J, with 11 bases in the middle. CDR3 length: 12 residues. The germline gives CDR1 LGHNT, CDR2 FRNRAP. Here the CDR3 DNA reads TGTGCTAGTGGTTTGGGAGATAAGCCGGCTTTCTTT. It yields the protein CASGLGDKPAFF.

This chain links TRBV27 with TRBJ2-4; 7 nucleotides agree with TRBD1. CDR1 and CDR2 from the germline V gene are MNHEY and SMNVEV (reference sequence). The CDR3 loop spans 15 amino acids. V shed 6 bases, J shed 7 bases, and the junction held 12 bases outside the gene matches. CDR3 nucleotide sequence: TGTGCCAGCAGAAGAGCGACAGGGAACGGGAACATTCAGTACTTC. Protein: CASRRATGNGNIQYF.

This clone has a single count. Other DNA sequences of this sample code for an identical CDR3. The chain uses TRBV6-1 and TRBJ2-7, with D possibly being TRBD1 (6 bases). CDR3 length: 14 residues. Trimming took 4 bases from V and 2 from J, leaving 12 bases between them. CDR1 is MNHNS, CDR2 SASEGT, per germline. The CDR3 reads CASSVATGPYEQYF. The CDR3 DNA follows: TGTGCCAGCAGTGTGGCGACAGGCCCCTACGAGCAGTACTTC.

The chain links TRBV7-9 to TRBJ1-5, with D possibly matching TRBD1 (6 bases). Trimming cost V 5 bases and J 4 bases, with 12 bases left between them. The length of the CDR3 is 14 residues. CDR1 and CDR2 from the germline V gene are SEHNR and FQNEAQ (reference sequence). The CDR3 loop reads CASSHGGANQPQHF. DNA for the CDR3: TGTGCCAGCAGCCACGGGGGGGCAAATCAGCCCCAGCATTTT. The full variable domain, its missing parts supplied by reference TRBV7-9 and TRBJ1-5, is DTGVSQNPRHKITKRGQNVTFRCDPISEHNRLYWYRQTLGQGPEFLTYFQNEAQLEKSRLLSDRFSAERPKGSFSTLEIQRTEQGDSAMYLCASSHGGANQPQHFGDGTRLSIL.

V gene TRBV5-5 combines with J gene TRBJ2-7; D is possibly TRBD1 or TRBD2 (5 bases each). V lost 2 bases to trimming and J lost 0 bases, with 9 bases between them. Germline V gene lookup returns CDR1 SGHKS and CDR2 YYEKEE (reference sequence). The CDR3 contains 14 residues. The CDR3 protein is CASSFGGGSYEQYF. CDR3 DNA: TGTGCCAGCAGCTTTGGTGGGGGCTCCTACGAGCAGTACTTC. Looking up the rest from reference TRBV5-5 and TRBJ2-7 gives the full variable domain: DAGVTQSPTHLIKTRGQQVTLRCSPISGHKSVSWYQQVLGQGPQFIFQYYEKEERGRGNFPDRFSARQFPNYSSELNVNALLLGDSALYLCASSFGGGSYEQYFGPGTRLTVT.

The chain couples TRBV7-6 to TRBJ1-5; the match to TRBD1 covers 7 bases. Germline assignment: CDR1 SGHVS and CDR2 FNYEAQ. The V gene end was trimmed by 4 bases and the J gene end by 3 bases; junction bases not matched to a gene: 3. The CDR3 is 14 residues long. CDR3 protein: CASSSTGANQPQHF. CDR3 coding DNA: TGTGCCAGCAGCTCTACAGGGGCCAATCAGCCCCAGCATTTT.